This TCR beta chain was captured by sequencing in a study of T cells in Graves' hyperthyroidism and ophthalmopathy. Study in general: Peripheral blood was acquired at first diagnosis, ahead of any therapy whatsoever.

There were TCR beta CDR3 regions amplified from RNA transcripts. HTBI primers drove first-round RT-PCR of the TCR CDR3. TCRdb recomputed calls from the multiplex PCR reads with MiXCR, one row per CDR3 protein. Of around 370,000 distinct CDR3 sequences in the sample, 18% were seen once. A 10 ml volume of fresh peripheral blood provided the PBMCs. The sample holds many counts of this clonotype. V lost 5 bases to trimming and J lost 1 base; unmatched junction nucleotides: 7. Germline V CDR1 and CDR2: SGHTS, YDEGEE. The CDR3 length is 15 residues. Sequencing was carried out using blood. The clonotype was recovered from a man aged 18 to 29 with Graves' ophthalmopathy. The gene calls are TRBV5-8 and TRBJ2-3, with 7 bases that match TRBD1. CDR3 DNA: TGTGCCAGCAGACCTAGGGGGCCGGGCACAGATACGCAGTATTTT. This encodes CASRPRGPGTDTQYF. Drawing the rest from reference TRBV5-8 and TRBJ2-3, the complete variable domain is EAGVTQSPTHLIKTRGQQATLRCSPISGHTSVYWYQQALGLGLQFLLWYDEGEERNRGNFPPRFSGRQFPNYSSELNVNALELEDSALYLCASRPRGPGTDTQYFGPGTRLTVL.